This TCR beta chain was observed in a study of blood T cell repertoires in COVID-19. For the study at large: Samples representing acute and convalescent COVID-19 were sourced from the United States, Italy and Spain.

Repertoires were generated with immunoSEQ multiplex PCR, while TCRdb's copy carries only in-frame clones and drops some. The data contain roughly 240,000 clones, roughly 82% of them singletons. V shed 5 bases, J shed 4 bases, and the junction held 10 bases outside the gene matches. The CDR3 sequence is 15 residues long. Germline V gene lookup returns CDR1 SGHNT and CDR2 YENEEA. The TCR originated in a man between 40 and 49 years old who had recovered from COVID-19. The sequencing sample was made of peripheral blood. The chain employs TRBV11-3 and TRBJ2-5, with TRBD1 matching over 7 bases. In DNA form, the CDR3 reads TGTGCCAGCAGCCCTCGACAGGGTCGGGGAGAGACCCAGTACTTC. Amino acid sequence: CASSPRQGRGETQYF.